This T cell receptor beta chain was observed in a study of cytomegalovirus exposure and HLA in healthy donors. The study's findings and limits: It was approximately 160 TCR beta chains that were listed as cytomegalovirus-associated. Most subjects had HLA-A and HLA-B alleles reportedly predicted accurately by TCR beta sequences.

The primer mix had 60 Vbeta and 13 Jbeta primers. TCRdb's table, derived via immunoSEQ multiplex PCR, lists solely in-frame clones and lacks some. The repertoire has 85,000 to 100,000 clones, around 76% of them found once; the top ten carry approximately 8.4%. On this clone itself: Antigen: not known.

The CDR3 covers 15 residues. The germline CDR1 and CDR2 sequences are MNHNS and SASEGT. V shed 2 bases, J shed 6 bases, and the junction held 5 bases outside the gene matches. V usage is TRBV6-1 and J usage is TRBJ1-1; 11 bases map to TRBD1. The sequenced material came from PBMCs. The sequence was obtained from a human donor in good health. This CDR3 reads CASSEWMGQGAEAFF. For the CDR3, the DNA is TGTGCCAGCAGTGAATGGATGGGACAGGGGGCTGAAGCTTTCTTT.